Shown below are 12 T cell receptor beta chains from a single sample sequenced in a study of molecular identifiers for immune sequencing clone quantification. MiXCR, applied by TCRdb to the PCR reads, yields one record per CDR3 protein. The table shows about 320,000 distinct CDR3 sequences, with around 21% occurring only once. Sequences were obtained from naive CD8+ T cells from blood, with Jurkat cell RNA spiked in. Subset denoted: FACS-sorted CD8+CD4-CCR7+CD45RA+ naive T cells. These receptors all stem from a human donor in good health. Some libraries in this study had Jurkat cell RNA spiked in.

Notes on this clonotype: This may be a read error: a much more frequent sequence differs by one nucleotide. CDR3 amino acids: CASSSTYISAEEGSEQYF. Here the CDR3 DNA reads TGTGCCAGCAGTTCCACTTACATCTCGGCGGAGGAGGGCAGCGAGCAGTACTTC. V gene TRBV28 combines with J gene TRBJ2-7, with D possibly being TRBD2 (6 bases). The CDR3 is 18 amino acids. V was pared by 4 bases and J by 6 bases, with 28 bases between. The germline V gene has CDR1 MDHEN and CDR2 SYDVKM.

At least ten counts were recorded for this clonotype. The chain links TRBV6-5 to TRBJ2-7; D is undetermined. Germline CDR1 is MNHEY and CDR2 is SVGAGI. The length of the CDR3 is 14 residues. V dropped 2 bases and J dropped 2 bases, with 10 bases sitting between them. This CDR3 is CASSYRVWAYEQYF. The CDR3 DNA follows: TGTGCCAGCAGTTACAGGGTTTGGGCCTACGAGCAGTACTTC.

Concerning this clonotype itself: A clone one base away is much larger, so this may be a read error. The DNA for the CDR3 is TGTGCCAGCAGCTTAGCGCTTGGGCTGGGGCCCGGAGATACGCAGTATTTT. This gives the protein CASSLALGLGPGDTQYF. The V call is TRBV7-6, the J call TRBJ2-3; possible D gene TRBD1, 5 bases. V gave up 0 bases and J gave up 5 bases, with 18 bases separating them. This CDR3 contains 17 residues. The germline V gene encodes CDR1 SGHVS and CDR2 FNYEAQ.

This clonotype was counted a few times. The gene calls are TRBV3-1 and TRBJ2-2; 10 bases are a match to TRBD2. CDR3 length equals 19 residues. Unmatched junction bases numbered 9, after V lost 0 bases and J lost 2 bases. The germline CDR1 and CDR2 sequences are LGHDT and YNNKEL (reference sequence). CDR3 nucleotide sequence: TGTGCCAGCAGCCAAGAAGTCTGGACTAGCGGAACAAACACCGGGGAGCTGTTTTTT. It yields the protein CASSQEVWTSGTNTGELFF.

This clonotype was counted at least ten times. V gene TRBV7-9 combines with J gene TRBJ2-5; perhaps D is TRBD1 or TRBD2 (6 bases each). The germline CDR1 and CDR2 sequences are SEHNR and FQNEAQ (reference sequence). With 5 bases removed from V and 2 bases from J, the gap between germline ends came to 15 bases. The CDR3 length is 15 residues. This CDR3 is CASSHLTGRQETQYF. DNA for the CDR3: TGTGCCAGCAGCCATCTCACAGGGAGGCAAGAGACCCAGTACTTC. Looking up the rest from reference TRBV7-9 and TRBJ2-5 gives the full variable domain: DTGVSQNPRHKITKRGQNVTFRCDPISEHNRLYWYRQTLGQGPEFLTYFQNEAQLEKSRLLSDRFSAERPKGSFSTLEIQRTEQGDSAMYLCASSHLTGRQETQYFGPGTRLLVL.

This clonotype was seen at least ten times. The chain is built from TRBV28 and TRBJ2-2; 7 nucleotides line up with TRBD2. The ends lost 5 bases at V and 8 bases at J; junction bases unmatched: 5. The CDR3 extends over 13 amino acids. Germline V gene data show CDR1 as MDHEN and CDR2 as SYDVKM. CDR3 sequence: CASSITAGGELFF. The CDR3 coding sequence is TGTGCCAGCAGTATAACAGCGGGAGGGGAGCTGTTTTTT.

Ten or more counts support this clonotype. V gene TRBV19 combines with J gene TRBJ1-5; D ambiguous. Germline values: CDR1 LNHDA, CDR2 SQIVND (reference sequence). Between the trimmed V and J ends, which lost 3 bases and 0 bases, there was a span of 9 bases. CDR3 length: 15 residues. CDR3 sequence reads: CASSIATLSNQPQHF. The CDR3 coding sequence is TGTGCCAGTAGTATCGCGACTCTTAGCAATCAGCCCCAGCATTTT.

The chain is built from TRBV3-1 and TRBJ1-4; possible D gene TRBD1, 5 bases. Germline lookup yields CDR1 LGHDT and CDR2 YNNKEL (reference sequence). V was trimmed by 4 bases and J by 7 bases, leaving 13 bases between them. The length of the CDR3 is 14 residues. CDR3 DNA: TGTGCCAGCAGCCCTCTACTCGGGACTGAAAAACTGTTTTTT. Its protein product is CASSPLLGTEKLFF.

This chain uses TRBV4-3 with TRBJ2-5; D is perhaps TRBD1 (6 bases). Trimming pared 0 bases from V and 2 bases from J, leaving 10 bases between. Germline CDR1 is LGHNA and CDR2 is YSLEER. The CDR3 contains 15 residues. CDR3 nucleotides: TGCGCCAGCAGCCAAGATTTGGACAGACAAGAGACCCAGTACTTC. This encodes CASSQDLDRQETQYF.

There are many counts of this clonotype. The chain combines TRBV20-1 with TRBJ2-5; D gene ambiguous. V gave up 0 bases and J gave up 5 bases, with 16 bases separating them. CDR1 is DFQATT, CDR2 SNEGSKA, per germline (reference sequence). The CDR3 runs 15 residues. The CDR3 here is CSAREPWSSGETQYF. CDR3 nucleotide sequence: TGCAGTGCTAGAGAACCATGGTCCTCTGGGGAGACCCAGTACTTC.

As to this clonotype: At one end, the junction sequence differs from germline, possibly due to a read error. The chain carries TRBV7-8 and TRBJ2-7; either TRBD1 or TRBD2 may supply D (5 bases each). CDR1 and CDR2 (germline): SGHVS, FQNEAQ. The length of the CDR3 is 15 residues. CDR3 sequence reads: CAGSLARKTAWEQYF. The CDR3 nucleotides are TGTGCCGGCAGCTTAGCGCGTAAGACAGCCTGGGAGCAGTACTTC.

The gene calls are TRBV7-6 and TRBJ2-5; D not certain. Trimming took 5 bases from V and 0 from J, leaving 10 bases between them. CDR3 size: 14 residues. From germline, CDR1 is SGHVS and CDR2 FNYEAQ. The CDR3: CASSMAKHQETQYF. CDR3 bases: TGTGCCAGCAGCATGGCAAAACACCAAGAGACCCAGTACTTC.